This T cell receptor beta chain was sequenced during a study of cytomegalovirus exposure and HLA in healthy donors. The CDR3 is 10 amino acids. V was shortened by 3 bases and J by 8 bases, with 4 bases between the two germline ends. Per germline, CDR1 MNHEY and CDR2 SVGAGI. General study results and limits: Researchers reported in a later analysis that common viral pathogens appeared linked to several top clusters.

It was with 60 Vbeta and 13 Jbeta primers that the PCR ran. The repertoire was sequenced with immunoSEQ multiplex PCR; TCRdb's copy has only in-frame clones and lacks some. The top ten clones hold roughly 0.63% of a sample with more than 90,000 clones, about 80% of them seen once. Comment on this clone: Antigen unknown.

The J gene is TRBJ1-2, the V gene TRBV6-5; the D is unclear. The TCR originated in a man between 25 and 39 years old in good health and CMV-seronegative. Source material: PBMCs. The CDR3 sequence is CASSYRGYTF. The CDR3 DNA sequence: TGTGCCAGCAGTTATCGGGGCTACACCTTC.